This T cell receptor (beta chain) emerged from a study of T cells after yellow fever vaccination. Study-level information: Preparation used SMART-Seq v4 Ultra Low Input for the low-cell-number fractions.

Ten or more counts support this clonotype. The antigen is undetermined. Study results and caveats: Some clonotypes, a small share, were shared between CD4 and CD8 compartments. Weaker overall was a secondary response that nonetheless peaked faster, on day 5 versus 15.

Production of TCR cDNA was by 5'RACE template switching, which also added a universal primer site and UMIs. TCRdb used MiXCR to reprocess the 5' RACE reads, holding one entry per CDR3 protein. The repertoire has roughly 140,000 distinct CDR3 sequences, about 8% of them found once; the top ten carry 0.73%. Germline V gives CDR1 GTSNPN, CDR2 SVGIG (reference sequence). V lost 8 bases and J lost 0, with 12 bases in between. This CDR3 is built from 13 residues. The chain combines TRBV30 with TRBJ2-3, with D maybe TRBD2 (6 bases). The starting material was CD4+ T cells sorted from PBMCs, obtained 5 days after the yellow fever booster vaccination. The source is a man younger than 45 who received the YFV17D yellow fever vaccine. CDR3 in amino acids: CAGTAASTDTQYF. The CDR3 nucleotides read TGTGCCGGGACTGCTGCGAGCACAGATACGCAGTATTTT.